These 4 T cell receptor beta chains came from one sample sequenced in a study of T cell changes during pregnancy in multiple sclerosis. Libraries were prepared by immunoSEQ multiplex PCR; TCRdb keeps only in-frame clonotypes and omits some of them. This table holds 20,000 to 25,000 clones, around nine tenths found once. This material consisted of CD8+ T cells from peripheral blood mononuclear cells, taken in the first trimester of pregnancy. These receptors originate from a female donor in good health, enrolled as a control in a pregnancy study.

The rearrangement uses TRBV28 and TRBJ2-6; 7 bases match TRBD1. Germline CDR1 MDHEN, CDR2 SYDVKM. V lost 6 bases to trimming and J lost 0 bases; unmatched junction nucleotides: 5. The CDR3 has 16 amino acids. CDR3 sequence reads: CASSPGGTSGANVLTF. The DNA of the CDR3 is TGTGCCAGCAGCCCAGGGGGAACCTCTGGGGCCAACGTCCTGACTTTC. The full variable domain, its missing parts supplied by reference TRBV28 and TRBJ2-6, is DVKVTQSSRYLVKRTGEKVFLECVQDMDHENMFWYRQDPGLGLRLIYFSYDVKMKEKGDIPEGYSVSREKKERFSLILESASTNQTSMYLCASSPGGTSGANVLTFGAGSRLTVL.

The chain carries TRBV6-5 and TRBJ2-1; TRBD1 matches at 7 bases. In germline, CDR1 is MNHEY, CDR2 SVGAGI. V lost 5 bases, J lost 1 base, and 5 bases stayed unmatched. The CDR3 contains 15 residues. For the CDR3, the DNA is TGTGCCAGCAGTCAGACAGGGTGGTCCTACAATGAGCAGTTCTTC. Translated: CASSQTGWSYNEQFF.

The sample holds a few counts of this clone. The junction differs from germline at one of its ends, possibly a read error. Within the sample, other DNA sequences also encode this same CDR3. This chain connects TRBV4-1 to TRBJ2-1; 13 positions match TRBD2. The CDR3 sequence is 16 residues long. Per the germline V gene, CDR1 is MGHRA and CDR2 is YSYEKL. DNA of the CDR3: TGTGCCAGCAGCCCGGGACTAGCGGGGTTAGGGTATGAGCAGTTCTTC. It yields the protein CASSPGLAGLGYEQFF.

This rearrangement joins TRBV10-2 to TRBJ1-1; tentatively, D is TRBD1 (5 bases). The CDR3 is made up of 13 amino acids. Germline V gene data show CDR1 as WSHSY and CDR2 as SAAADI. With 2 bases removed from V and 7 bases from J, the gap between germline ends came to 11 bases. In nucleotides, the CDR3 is TGCGCCAGCAGTGAGGCAGGGCAGGGTGAAGCTTTCTTT. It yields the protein CASSEAGQGEAFF.